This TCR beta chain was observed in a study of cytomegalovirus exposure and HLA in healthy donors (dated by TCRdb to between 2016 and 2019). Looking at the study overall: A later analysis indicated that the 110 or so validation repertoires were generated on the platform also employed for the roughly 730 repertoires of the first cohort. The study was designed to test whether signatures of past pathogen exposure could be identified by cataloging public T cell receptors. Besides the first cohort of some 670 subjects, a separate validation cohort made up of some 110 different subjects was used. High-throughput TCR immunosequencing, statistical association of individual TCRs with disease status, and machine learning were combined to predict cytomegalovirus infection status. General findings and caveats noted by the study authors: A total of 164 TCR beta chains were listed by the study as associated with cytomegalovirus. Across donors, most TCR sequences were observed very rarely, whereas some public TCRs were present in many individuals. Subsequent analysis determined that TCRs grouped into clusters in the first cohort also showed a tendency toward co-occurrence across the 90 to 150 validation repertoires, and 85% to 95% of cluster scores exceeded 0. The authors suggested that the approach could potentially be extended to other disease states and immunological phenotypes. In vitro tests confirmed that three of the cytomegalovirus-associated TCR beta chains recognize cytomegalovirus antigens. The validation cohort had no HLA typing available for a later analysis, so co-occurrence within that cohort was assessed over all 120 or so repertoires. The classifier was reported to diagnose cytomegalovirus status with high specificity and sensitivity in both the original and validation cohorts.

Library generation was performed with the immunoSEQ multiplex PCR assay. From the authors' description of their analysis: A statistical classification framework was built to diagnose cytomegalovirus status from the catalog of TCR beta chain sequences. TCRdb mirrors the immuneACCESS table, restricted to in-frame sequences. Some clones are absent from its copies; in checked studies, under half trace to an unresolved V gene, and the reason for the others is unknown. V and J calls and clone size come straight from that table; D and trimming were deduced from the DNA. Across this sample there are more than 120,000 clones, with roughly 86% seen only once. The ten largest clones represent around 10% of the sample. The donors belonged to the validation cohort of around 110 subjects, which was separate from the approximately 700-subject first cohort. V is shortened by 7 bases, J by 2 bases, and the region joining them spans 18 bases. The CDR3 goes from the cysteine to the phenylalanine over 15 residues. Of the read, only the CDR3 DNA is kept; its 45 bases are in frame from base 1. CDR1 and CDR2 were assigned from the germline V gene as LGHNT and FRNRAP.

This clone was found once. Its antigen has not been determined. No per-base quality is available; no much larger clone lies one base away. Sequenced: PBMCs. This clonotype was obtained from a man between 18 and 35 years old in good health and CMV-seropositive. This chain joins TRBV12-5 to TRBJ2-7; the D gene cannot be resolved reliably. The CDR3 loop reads CASVPTGQSPYEQYF. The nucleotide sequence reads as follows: TGTGCTAGTGTGCCGACGGGTCAAAGTCCCTACGAGCAGTACTTC.